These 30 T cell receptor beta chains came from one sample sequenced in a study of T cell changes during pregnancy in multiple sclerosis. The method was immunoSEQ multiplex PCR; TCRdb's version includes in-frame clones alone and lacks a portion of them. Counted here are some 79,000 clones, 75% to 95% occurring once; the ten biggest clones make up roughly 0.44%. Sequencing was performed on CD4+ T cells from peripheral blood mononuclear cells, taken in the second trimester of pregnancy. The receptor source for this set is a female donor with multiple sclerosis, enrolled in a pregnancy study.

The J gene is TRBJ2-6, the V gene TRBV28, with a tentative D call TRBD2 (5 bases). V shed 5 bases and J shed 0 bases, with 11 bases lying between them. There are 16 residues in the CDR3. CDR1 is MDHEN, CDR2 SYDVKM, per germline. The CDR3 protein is CASSLGLRSGANVLTF. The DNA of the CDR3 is TGTGCCAGCAGTCTCGGACTCCGCTCTGGGGCCAACGTCCTGACTTTC.

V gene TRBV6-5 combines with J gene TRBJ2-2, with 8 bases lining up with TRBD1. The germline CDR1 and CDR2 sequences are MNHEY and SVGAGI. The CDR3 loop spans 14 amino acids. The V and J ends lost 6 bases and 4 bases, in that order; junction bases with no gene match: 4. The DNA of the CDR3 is TGTGCCAGCAGGGGCACAGGGGGCACCGGGGAGCTGTTTTTT. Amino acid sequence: CASRGTGGTGELFF.

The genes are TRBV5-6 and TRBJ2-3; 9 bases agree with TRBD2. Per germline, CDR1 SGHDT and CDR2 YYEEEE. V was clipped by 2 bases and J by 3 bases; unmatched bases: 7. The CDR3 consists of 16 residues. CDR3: CASSFGIAGDTDTQYF. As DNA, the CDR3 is TGTGCCAGCAGCTTCGGAATAGCGGGAGATACAGATACGCAGTATTTT.

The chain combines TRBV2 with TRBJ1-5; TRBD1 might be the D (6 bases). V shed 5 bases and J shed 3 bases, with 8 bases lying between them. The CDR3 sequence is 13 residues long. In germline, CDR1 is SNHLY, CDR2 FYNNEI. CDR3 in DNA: TGTGCCAGCAGTAGACAGGCCAATCAGCCCCAGCATTTT. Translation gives CASSRQANQPQHF.

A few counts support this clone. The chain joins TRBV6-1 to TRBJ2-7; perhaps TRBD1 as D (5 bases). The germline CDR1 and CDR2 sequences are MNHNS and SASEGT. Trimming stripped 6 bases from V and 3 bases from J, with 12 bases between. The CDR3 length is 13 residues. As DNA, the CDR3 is TGTGCCAGCAGCCGGCAGGGCCTCTACGAGCAGTACTTC. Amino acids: CASSRQGLYEQYF.

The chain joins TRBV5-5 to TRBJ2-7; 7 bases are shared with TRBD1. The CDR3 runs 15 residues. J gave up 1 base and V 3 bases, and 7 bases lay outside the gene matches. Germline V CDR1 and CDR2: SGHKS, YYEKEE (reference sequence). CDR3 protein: CASSSDGTASYEQYF. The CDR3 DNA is TGTGCCAGCAGCTCCGACGGGACAGCGTCCTACGAGCAGTACTTC.

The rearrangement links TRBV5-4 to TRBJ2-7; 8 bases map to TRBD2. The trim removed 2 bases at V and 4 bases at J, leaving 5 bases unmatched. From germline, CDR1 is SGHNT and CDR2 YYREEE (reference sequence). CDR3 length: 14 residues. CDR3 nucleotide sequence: TGTGCCAGCAGCTTACCGGGGGGGCAGTACGAGCAGTACTTC. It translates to CASSLPGGQYEQYF.

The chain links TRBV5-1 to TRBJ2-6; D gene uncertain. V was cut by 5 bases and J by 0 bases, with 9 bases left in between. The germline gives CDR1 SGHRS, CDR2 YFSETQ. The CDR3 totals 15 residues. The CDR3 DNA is TGCGCCAGCAGTTCTGGCGGCTCTGGGGCCAACGTCCTGACTTTC. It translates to CASSSGGSGANVLTF.

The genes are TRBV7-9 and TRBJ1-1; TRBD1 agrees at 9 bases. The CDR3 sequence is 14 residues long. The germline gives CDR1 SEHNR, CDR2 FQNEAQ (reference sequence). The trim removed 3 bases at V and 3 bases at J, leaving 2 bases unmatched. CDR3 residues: CASSFGQGYTEAFF. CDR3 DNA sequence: TGTGCCAGCAGCTTCGGACAGGGGTACACTGAAGCTTTCTTT.

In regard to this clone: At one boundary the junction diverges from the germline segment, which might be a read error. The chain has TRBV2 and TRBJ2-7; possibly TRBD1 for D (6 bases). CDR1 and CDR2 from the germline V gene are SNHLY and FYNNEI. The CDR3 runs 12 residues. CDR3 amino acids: CASSEIEGTIHF. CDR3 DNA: TGTGCCAGCAGTGAGATCGAAGGGACAATTCACTTC.

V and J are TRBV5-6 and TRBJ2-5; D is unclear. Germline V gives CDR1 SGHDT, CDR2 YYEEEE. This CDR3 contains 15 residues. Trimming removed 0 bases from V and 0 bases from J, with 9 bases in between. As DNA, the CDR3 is TGTGCCAGCAGCTTGGTTGCACAGCACCAAGAGACCCAGTACTTC. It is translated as CASSLVAQHQETQYF.

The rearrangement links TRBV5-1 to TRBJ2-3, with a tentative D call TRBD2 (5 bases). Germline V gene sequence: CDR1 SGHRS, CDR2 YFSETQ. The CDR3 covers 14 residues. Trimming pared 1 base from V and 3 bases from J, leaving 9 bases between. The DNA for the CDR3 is TGCGCCAGCAGCTTGAGCGTAGCGACAGATACGCAGTATTTT. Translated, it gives CASSLSVATDTQYF.

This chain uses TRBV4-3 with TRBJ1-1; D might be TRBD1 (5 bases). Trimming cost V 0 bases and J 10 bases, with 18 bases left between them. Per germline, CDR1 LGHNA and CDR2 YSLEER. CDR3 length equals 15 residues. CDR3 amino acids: CASSQETAGGSAAFF. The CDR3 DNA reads TGCGCCAGCAGCCAAGAGACCGCCGGGGGGTCGGCAGCTTTCTTT.

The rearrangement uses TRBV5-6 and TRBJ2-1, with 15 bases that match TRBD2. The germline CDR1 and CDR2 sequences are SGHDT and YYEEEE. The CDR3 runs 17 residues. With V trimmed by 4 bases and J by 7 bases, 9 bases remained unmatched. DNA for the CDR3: TGTGCCAGCAGCCTCACTAGCGGGACTAGCGGGAGGAATGAGCAGTTCTTC. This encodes CASSLTSGTSGRNEQFF. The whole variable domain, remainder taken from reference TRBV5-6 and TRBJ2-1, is DAGVTQSPTHLIKTRGQQVTLRCSPKSGHDTVSWYQQALGQGPQFIFQYYEEEERQRGNFPDRFSGHQFPNYSSELNVNALLLGDSALYLCASSLTSGTSGRNEQFFGPGTRLTVL.

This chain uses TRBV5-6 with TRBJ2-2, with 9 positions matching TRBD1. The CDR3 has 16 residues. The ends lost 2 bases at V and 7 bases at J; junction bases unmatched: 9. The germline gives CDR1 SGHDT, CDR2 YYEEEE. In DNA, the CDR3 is TGTGCCAGCAGCTTACGACAGGGGGATCGTAGCGGGGAGCTGTTTTTT. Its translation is CASSLRQGDRSGELFF.

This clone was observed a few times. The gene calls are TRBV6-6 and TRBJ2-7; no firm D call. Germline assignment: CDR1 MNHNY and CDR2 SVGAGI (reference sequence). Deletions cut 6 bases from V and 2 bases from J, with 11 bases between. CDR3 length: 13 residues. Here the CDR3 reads CASSPGSTYEQYF. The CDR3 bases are TGTGCCAGCAGCCCGGGTTCTACCTACGAGCAGTACTTC.

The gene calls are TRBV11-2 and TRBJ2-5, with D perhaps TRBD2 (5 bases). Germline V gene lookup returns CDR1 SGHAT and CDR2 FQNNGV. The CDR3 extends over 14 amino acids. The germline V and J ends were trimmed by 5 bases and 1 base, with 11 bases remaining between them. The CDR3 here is CASSPGLLQETQYF. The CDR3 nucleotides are TGTGCCAGCAGCCCAGGACTGCTCCAAGAGACCCAGTACTTC. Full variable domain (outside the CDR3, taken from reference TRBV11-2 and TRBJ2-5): EAGVAQSPRYKIIEKRQSVAFWCNPISGHATLYWYQQILGQGPKLLIQFQNNGVVDDSQLPKDRFSAERLKGVDSTLKIQPAKLEDSAVYLCASSPGLLQETQYFGPGTRLLVL.

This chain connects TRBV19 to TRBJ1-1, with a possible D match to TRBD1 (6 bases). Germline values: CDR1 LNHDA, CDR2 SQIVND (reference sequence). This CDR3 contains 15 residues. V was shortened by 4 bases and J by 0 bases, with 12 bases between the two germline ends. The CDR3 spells CASSTLQGMNTEAFF. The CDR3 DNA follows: TGTGCCAGTAGTACTCTACAGGGTATGAACACTGAAGCTTTCTTT.

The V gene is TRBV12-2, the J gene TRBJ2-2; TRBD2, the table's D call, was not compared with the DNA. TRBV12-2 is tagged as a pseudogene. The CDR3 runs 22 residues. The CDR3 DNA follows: TGTGCAAGTCGCTTAGCGGGGACTAGCGGGGGGGGAATACTTACAAACACCGGGGAGCTGTTTTTT. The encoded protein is CASRLAGTSGGGILTNTGELFF.

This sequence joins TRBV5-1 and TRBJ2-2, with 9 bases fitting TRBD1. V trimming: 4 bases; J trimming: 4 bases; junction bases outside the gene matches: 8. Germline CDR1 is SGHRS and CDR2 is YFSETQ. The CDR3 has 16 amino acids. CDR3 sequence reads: CASSLEGTGSTGELFF. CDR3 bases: TGCGCCAGCAGCCTCGAGGGGACAGGGAGCACCGGGGAGCTGTTTTTT.

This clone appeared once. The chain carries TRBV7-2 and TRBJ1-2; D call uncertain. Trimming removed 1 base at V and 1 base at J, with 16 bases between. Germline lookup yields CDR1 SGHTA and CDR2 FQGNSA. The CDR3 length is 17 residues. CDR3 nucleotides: TGTGCCAGCAGCTTAGTTCCAGGCCGAACGAATAACTATGGCTACACCTTC. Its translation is CASSLVPGRTNNYGYTF.

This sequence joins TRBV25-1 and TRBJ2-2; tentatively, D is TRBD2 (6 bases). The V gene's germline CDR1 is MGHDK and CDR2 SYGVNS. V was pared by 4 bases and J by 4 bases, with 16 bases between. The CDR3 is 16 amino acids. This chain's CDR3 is CASSGRLSGLTGELFF. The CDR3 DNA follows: TGTGCCAGCAGTGGACGCTTGAGCGGGCTCACCGGGGAGCTGTTTTTT.

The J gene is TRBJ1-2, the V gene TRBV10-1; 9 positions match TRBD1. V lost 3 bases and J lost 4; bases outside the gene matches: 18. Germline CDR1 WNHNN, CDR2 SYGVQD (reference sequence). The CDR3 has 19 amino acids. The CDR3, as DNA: TGCGCCAGCAGTGAAACGGGACAGGGCGATCTTACTCGTTCCTATGGCTACACCTTC. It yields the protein CASSETGQGDLTRSYGYTF.

DNA for the CDR3: TGCGCCAGCAGCGGGGATGACAGGGGGTGGTCACCCCTCCACTTT. Its translation: CASSGDDRGWSPLHF. The chain carries TRBV5-1 and TRBJ1-6, with 9 bases lining up with TRBD1. Germline V gene sequence: CDR1 SGHRS, CDR2 YFSETQ. The CDR3 runs 15 residues. The trim removed 4 bases at V and 10 bases at J, leaving 9 bases unmatched.

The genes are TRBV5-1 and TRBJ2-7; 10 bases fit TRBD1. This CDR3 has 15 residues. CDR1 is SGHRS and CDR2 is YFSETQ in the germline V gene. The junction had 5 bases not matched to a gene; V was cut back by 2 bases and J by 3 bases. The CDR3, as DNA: TGCGCCAGCAGCTTCCGACAGGGGGCGAACTACGAGCAGTACTTC. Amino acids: CASSFRQGANYEQYF.

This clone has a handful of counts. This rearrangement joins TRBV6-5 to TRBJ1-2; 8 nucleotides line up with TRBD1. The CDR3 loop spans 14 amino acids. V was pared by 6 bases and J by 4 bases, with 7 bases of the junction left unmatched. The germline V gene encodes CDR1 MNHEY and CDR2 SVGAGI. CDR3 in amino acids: CASSSMGQVYGYTF. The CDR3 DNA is TGTGCCAGCAGCTCTATGGGACAGGTCTATGGCTACACCTTC.

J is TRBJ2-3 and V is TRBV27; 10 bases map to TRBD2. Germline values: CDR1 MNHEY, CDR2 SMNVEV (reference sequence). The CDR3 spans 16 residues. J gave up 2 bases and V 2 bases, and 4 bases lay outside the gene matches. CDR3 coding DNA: TGTGCCAGCAGTTTAGTTACTAGCGGGAACACAGATACGCAGTATTTT. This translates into CASSLVTSGNTDTQYF.

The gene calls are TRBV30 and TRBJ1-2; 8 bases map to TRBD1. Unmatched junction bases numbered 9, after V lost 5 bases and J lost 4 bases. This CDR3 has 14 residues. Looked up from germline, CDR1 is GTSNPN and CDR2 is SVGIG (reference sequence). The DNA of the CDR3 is TGTGCCTGGGCTAACAGGGGGTCGGGCTATGGCTACACCTTC. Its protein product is CAWANRGSGYGYTF.

The CDR3 loop reads CASSPGHRPMNTEAFF. DNA for the CDR3: TGTGCCAGCTCACCGGGTCACAGGCCCATGAACACTGAAGCTTTCTTT. The V call is TRBV18, the J call TRBJ1-1; a possible D gene is TRBD1 (5 bases). The CDR3 runs to 16 residues. Germline V gene sequence: CDR1 KGHSH, CDR2 LQKENI. Trimming took 3 bases from V and 0 from J, leaving 14 bases between them. The full variable domain, its missing parts supplied by reference TRBV18 and TRBJ1-1, is NAGVMQNPRHLVRRRGQEARLRCSPMKGHSHVYWYRQLPEEGLKFMVYLQKENIIDESGMPKERFSAEFPKEGPSILRIQQVVRGDSAAYFCASSPGHRPMNTEAFFGQGTRLTVV.

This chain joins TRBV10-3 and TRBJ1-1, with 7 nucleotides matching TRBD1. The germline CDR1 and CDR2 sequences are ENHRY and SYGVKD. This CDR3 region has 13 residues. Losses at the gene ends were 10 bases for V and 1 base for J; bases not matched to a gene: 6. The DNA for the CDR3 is TGTGCCACCAGACAGGGACCGAACACTGAAGCTTTCTTT. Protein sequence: CATRQGPNTEAFF.